Below are 2 T cell receptor beta chains sequenced from a single sample in a study of CD8 T cells in Susac syndrome (dated by TCRdb to the late 2010s). The library was generated by the immunoSEQ multiplex PCR assay. RNA was extracted with the RNeasy kit and about 0.5 to 1 ug was reverse transcribed using random hexamers. TCRdb reworked the public reads: Q25 trimming with fastp, MiXCR clone assembly, productive beta chains retained. Every CDR3 protein is listed once, alongside the most common genes and DNA of its rows. This sample has 170,000 or so distinct CDR3 sequences in its table, and around 94% of those were observed once. Of the sample, 0.099% falls within the top ten clones. Sequencing was carried out using CD4+ T cells from PBMCs. The receptors stem from a human donor with Susac syndrome.

V usage is TRBV20-1 and J usage is TRBJ2-3; TRBD2 matches at 13 bases. The germline V gene encodes CDR1 DFQATT and CDR2 SNEGSKA (reference sequence). Losses at the gene ends were 0 bases for V and 6 bases for J; bases not matched to a gene: 9. The CDR3 contains 17 residues. The CDR3 DNA follows: TGCAGTGCTAGAGATCAATCGGGGACTAGCGGGGAGGATACGCAGTATTTT. Its protein is CSARDQSGTSGEDTQYF.

The rearrangement uses TRBV6-6 and TRBJ1-1; no firm D call. V dropped 5 bases and J dropped 3 bases, with 7 bases sitting between them. Germline V gives CDR1 MNHNY, CDR2 SVGAGI (reference sequence). The CDR3 sequence is 12 residues long. CDR3 DNA sequence: TGTGCCAGCAGTCACCCCGACACTGAAGCTTTCTTT. Translated, it gives CASSHPDTEAFF.